Listed below are T cell receptor beta chains from one sample, sequenced in a study of cytomegalovirus exposure and HLA in healthy donors. Repertoires were generated with immunoSEQ multiplex PCR, while TCRdb's copy carries only in-frame clones and drops some. The sample yields roughly 100,000 clones, 78% seen once. Sequenced: PBMCs. The receptors shown here come from a male donor in good health and CMV-seronegative. CDR3s include the opening cysteine and the closing phenylalanine or tryptophan. D genes are given only for firm matches. Size is stated for part of the rows, as once, few or many counts, or as a class when the clone is expanded.

abundance	j_gene	v_gene	d_gene	CDR3nt	CDR3aa
NA	TRBJ2-3	TRBV7-9	NA	TGTGCCAGCAGCAGGAGCGCAGGAGGTTGGACAGATACGCAGTATTTT	CASSRSAGGWTDTQYF
once	TRBJ1-5	TRBV10-1	TRBD1	TGCGCCAGCAGTGAGACAGGGGGGACGGTAGATTTTGGCAATCAGCCCCAGCATTTT	CASSETGGTVDFGNQPQHF
NA	TRBJ2-1	TRBV28	NA	TGTGCCAGCACGGCCCGGCCTCGCGGTTACAATGAGCAGTTCTTC	CASTARPRGYNEQFF
NA	TRBJ2-7	TRBV5-6	NA	TGTGCCAGCTCTACGTCTAGCTACGAGCAGTACTTC	CASSTSSYEQYF
NA	TRBJ1-1	TRBV14	NA	TGTGCCAGCAGCACCTATGGGGGCGCACGGGACACTGAAGCTTTCTTT	CASSTYGGARDTEAFF
NA	TRBJ2-3	TRBV7-9	TRBD2	TGTGCCAGCGCGCGCGGCGGGGGAACAGATACGCAGTATTTT	CASARGGGTDTQYF
NA	TRBJ2-1	TRBV11-3	TRBD2	TGTGCCAGCAGCTTCTCGGGACTAGCGAGAAATGAGCAGTTCTTC	CASSFSGLARNEQFF
NA	TRBJ1-1	TRBV19	NA	TGTGCCAGTAGTATAGATAAGGGTCCGACCCGGAGGACTGAAGCTTTCTTT	CASSIDKGPTRRTEAFF
NA	TRBJ2-3	TRBV7-9	NA	TGTGCCAGCAGCTTTGTGGTTGCAACTAGCACAGATACGCAGTATTTT	CASSFVVATSTDTQYF
NA	TRBJ1-4	TRBV2	NA	TGTGCCAGCAGTCAGGGCGGCTCTAATGAAAAACTGTTTTTT	CASSQGGSNEKLFF
once	TRBJ2-7	TRBV9	NA	TGTGCCAGCAGCCCGTCCCCAGAGGGCCGCCACGAGCAGTACTTC	CASSPSPEGRHEQYF
NA	TRBJ1-1	TRBV7-3	NA	TGTGCCAGCAGTTATTTAGCGGACACTGAAGCTTTCTTT	CASSYLADTEAFF
NA	TRBJ1-3	TRBV6-5	NA	TGTGCCAGCAGTTCAGGGTACTCTGGAAACACCATATATTTT	CASSSGYSGNTIYF
few	TRBJ1-2	TRBV7-3	TRBD1	TGTGCCAGCAGCTCAACGCCCCGGGACAGGGGTGGTGGCTACACCTTC	CASSSTPRDRGGGYTF
NA	TRBJ2-3	TRBV29-1	NA	TGCAGCGTTGGAGTTCGACTCACAGATACGCAGTATTTT	CSVGVRLTDTQYF
NA	TRBJ1-1	TRBV18	NA	TGTGCCAGCTCACCTCGACGGGGAAACACTGAAGCTTTCTTT	CASSPRRGNTEAFF
NA	TRBJ2-7	TRBV20-1	NA	TGCAGTGCGGAACGGGGTCGAAGTCAGTACTTC	CSAERGRSQYF
NA	TRBJ2-1	TRBV5-6	TRBD2	TGTGCCAGCAGCTTTTTAACCGGGACTAACACCAATGAGCAGTTCTTC	CASSFLTGTNTNEQFF
few	TRBJ2-7	TRBV5-6	NA	TGTGCCAGCAGCGCCTACGCTGCGATCCCCTACGAGCAGTACTTC	CASSAYAAIPYEQYF
NA	TRBJ2-3	TRBV1	NA	TGCACCAGCAGCCAAGATACGGGCGGGAGCACAGATACGCAGTATTTT	CTSSQDTGGSTDTQYF
NA	TRBJ1-5	TRBV27	NA	TGTGCCAGCAGTTATTTTCGGGGTTCTCAGCCCCAGCATTTT	CASSYFRGSQPQHF
few	TRBJ1-2	TRBV20-1	NA	TGCAGTGCCCAAACAGGATTTGGCTACACCTTC	CSAQTGFGYTF
NA	TRBJ1-1	TRBV28	TRBD1	TGTGCCAGCAGTAACAGGGGGCGAGGGGGGACTGAAGCTTTCTTT	CASSNRGRGGTEAFF
once	TRBJ2-7	TRBV27	NA	TGTGCCAGCAGTTTACGGCCTAGGGGCTACGAGCAGTACTTC	CASSLRPRGYEQYF
NA	TRBJ2-3	TRBV6-4	TRBD2	TGTGCCAGCAGTGAAAGGACGAGCGGGGACGGGACAGATACGCAGTATTTT	CASSERTSGDGTDTQYF
NA	TRBJ2-7	TRBV10-1	NA	TGCGCCAGCAGCTGGGGAGGCCGGCCCTACGAGCAGCACTTC	CASSWGGRPYEQHF
NA	TRBJ2-3	TRBV19	TRBD2	TGTGCCAGTAGGGGGGTTTGGAGCGGGAGCCCAGATACGCAGTATTTT	CASRGVWSGSPDTQYF
NA	TRBJ2-7	TRBV15	NA	TGTGCCACCAGCAGAGGAGGCGAGGGCCGCTACGAGCAGTACTTC	CATSRGGEGRYEQYF
NA	TRBJ1-1	TRBV7-8	TRBD1	TGTGCCAGCAGCTCCGACAGGGTTTACAGTTCGAACACTGAAGCTTTCTTT	CASSSDRVYSSNTEAFF
NA	TRBJ2-1	TRBV5-1	TRBD2	TGCGCCAGCAGCTTGAACCGATCCGGGACTAGTATGAATGAGCAGTTCTTC	CASSLNRSGTSMNEQFF
NA	TRBJ2-5	TRBV15	NA	TGTGCCACCAGCATGCCGGGACACATCCAAGAGACCCAGTACTTC	CATSMPGHIQETQYF
NA	TRBJ1-1	TRBV14	NA	TGTGCCAGCAGCTTTACGGTATCGGGAGCTTTCTTT	CASSFTVSGAFF
NA	TRBJ2-7	TRBV11-2	TRBD2	TGTGCCAGCAGCTTAGCCCGGGGGGGGCAGGGCGAGCAGTACTTC	CASSLARGGQGEQYF
few	TRBJ1-1	TRBV19	TRBD1	TGTGCCAGTAGTATAAGACAGGGGGTCGTCACTGAAGCTTTCTTT	CASSIRQGVVTEAFF
NA	TRBJ1-3	TRBV25-1	NA	TGTGCCAGCAGTGAGGCAGGCTCTGGAAACACCATATATTTT	CASSEAGSGNTIYF
NA	TRBJ1-2	TRBV10-2	TRBD1	TGCGCCAGCAGTCCTGGGACAGATAACTATGGCTACACCTTC	CASSPGTDNYGYTF